This note documents a single T cell receptor (beta chain) sequence. This clonotype was seen once. Its antigen is unknown. Base qualities are not provided; no much larger clone lies one nucleotide away. Library construction relied on 5' RACE. The instrument was an Illumina HiSeq 2500. A second roughly 6 to 12 cycle PCR used a sample-barcoded 5' primer and a J-beta primer mix. Each TCR beta cDNA molecule received a unique molecular identifier from a template-switch 5' adaptor carrying 12 random nucleotides. Each sample yielded at least 2.5 million CDR3-containing paired-end reads. First-strand cDNA was synthesized from all RNA with the Mint cDNA synthesis kit, primed by a TRBC-specific oligonucleotide. Following uracil-DNA glycosylase treatment, all cDNA underwent a first 18-cycle PCR with the universal primers M1SS and BC2_uni_R. The paper's processing steps were these. Each sample was normalized by randomly selecting 1 million high-quality reads, each carrying a distinct molecular identifier. Instead of being binned into consensus sequences, reads with shared molecular identifiers were discarded. MiTCR, with a Q25 quality threshold and the strictest error-elimination algorithm, was used for CDR3 identification, clonotype clustering and error correction. Lower-bound total TCR beta diversity was estimated with a nonparametric unseen species model using Euler transformation. The public sequencing data were trimmed at Q25 with fastp and processed into clonotypes with MiXCR by TCRdb, which kept only in-frame beta chains. One record per CDR3 amino acid sequence lists the most common genes and DNA. It is TCRdb's table, rather than the study itself, that gives the V and J calls and clone size. This sample has approximately 1,100,000 distinct CDR3 sequences in its table, and under 55% of those were observed once. Together, the top ten hold about 20% of the sample.

Systemically healthy Caucasian individuals from Russia, some 38 in total and aged roughly 6 to 100 years, were included as donors. Each donor gave about 9.2 milliliters of peripheral blood, drawn into EDTA-treated Vacutainer tubes. PBMCs were isolated by Ficoll-Paque density-gradient centrifugation, with at least 6 million obtained per sample. Trizol reagent was used to extract total RNA from the PBMCs, yielding at least 6 micrograms per sample. The percentages of naive CD45RAhigh/CD27high T cells were determined by flow cytometry on a PBMC aliquot from every donor. The data derive from a study of blood T cells in healthy people across ages (dated by TCRdb to the mid-2010s). Context from the whole study: In model experiments, template switching captured roughly one uniquely barcoded TCR beta cDNA molecule for every two T cells. Using deep sequencing normalized with unique cDNA molecular identifiers, the study measured how TCR beta repertoire diversity changes with age. The donors were divided into four age groups: young (average approximately 17 years), middle-aged (roughly 40), aged (around 59) and long-lived (around 80). To avoid experimental bias, donors of different ages were spread randomly across the sequencing lanes. The study analyzed two additional independent replicas of 1 million unique cDNA reads from the same blood draw for two donors, one aged 18 to 29 and one aged 80 or older. Broader findings and caveats from the paper: Observed TCR beta diversity per million T cells fell roughly linearly with age, and a significant reduction was already apparent by age roughly 40. There was a strong correlation between observed TCR beta diversity and the percentage of naive T cells measured by flow cytometry. Since profiling was done on bulk unsorted PBMCs, naive and antigen-experienced compartments could not be conclusively compared. The CMV infection status of donors was not known, potentially confounding age-related changes in expanded clonotypes. Estimates of total diversity based on one million sequenced T cells were considered lower bounds and underestimates. Compared with the aged group, the long-lived group had more naive CD4+ T cells, fewer expanded clones and increased TCR diversity, a pattern suggesting age selection.

From the cysteine up to the phenylalanine, the CDR3 has a length of 15 residues. Kept here is only the CDR3 DNA, which spans 45 bases and is read in frame from base 1. Trimming takes 0 bases off V and 11 bases off J; junction bases not matched to a gene: 12. Per the germline V gene, SGHRS is the CDR1 and YFSETQ is the CDR2. The TCR originated in a woman aged 55-70 years in good health. What was sequenced was blood. The sequence is built from TRBV5-1 and TRBJ2-5, and 8 junction bases match TRBD2. Read as DNA, the sequence is TGCGCCAGCAGCTTGGTTGGTGCGGGAGGCAGCGGGCAGTACTTC. This encodes CASSLVGAGGSGQYF.